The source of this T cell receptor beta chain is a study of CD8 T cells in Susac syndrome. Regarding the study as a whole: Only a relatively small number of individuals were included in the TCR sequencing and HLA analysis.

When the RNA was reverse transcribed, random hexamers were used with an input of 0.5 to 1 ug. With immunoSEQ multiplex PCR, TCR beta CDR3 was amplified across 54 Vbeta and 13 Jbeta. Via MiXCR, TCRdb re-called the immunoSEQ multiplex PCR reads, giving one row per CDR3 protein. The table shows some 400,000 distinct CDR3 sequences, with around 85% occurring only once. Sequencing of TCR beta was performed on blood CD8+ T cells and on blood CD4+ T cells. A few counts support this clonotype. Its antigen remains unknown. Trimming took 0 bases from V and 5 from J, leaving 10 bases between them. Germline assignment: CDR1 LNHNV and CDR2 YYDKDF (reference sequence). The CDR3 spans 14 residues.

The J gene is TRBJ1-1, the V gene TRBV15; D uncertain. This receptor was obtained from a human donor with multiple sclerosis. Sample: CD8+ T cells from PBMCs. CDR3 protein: CATSRDLGDTEAFF. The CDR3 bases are TGTGCCACCAGCAGAGATCTCGGGGATACTGAAGCTTTCTTT.